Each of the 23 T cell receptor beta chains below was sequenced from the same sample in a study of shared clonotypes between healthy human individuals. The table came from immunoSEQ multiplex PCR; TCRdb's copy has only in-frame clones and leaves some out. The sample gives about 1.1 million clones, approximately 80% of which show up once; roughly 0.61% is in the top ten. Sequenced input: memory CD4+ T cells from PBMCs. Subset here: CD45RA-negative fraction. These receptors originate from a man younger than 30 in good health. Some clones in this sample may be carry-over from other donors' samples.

The CDR3 DNA sequence: TGTGCCAGCAGTGCCCCACTAGCGCTCTACGAGCAGTACTTC. Translating gives CASSAPLALYEQYF. The chain carries TRBV28 and TRBJ2-7, with 7 positions matching TRBD2. Germline assignment: CDR1 MDHEN and CDR2 SYDVKM. The CDR3 covers 14 residues. V shed 5 bases, J shed 3 bases, and the junction held 7 bases outside the gene matches.

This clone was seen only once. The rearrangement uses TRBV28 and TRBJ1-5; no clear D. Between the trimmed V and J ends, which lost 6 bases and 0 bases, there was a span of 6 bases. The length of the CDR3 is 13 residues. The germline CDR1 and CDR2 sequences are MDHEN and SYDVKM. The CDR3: CASSQYSNQPQHF. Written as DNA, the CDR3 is TGTGCCAGCAGCCAGTATAGCAATCAGCCCCAGCATTTT.

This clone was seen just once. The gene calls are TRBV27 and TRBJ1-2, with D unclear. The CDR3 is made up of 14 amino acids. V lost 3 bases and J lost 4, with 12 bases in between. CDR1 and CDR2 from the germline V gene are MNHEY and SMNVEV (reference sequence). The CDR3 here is CASSLAGGFYGYTF. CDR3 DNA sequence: TGTGCCAGCAGTTTGGCCGGCGGCTTCTATGGCTACACCTTC.

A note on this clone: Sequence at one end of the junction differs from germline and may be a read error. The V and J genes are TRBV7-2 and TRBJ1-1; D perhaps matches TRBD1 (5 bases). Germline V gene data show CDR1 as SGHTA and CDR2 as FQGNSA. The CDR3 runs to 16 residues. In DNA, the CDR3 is TGTGTCAGCAGCCTTACGGGGCCCCCCTCGGAAACTGAAGCTTTCTTT. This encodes CVSSLTGPPSETEAFF.

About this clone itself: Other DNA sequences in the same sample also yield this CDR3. The CDR3 loop is CASSPGTGPSYEQYF. In DNA form, the CDR3 reads TGCGCCAGCAGCCCAGGGACAGGCCCCTCCTACGAGCAGTACTTC. V and J are TRBV5-1 and TRBJ2-7; 8 bases align to TRBD1. The germline CDR1 and CDR2 sequences are SGHRS and YFSETQ. The ends lost 4 bases at V and 0 bases at J; junction bases unmatched: 6. The CDR3 extends over 15 amino acids.

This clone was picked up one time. In nucleotides, the CDR3 is TGTGCCAGTACCCAAGATCCCCCGGCTTTTAGGCCCACAGATACGCAGTATTTT. Translation: CASTQDPPAFRPTDTQYF. The chain links TRBV19 to TRBJ2-3, with D uncertain. The V end was cut by 7 bases, the J end by 2 bases, with 25 bases between. Looked up from germline, CDR1 is LNHDA and CDR2 is SQIVND (reference sequence). The CDR3 consists of 18 residues. The entire variable domain, with the rest obtained from reference TRBV19 and TRBJ2-3, is as follows: DGGITQSPKYLFRKEGQNVTLSCEQNLNHDAMYWYRQDPGQGLRLIYYSQIVNDFQKGDIAEGYSVSREKKESFPLTVTSAQKNPTAFYLCASTQDPPAFRPTDTQYFGPGTRLTVL.

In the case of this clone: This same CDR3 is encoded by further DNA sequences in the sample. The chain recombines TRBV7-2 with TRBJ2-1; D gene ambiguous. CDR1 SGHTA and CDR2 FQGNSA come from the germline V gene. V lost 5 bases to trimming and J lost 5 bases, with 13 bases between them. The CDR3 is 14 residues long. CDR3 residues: CASSLSPGNNEQFF. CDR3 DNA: TGTGCCAGCAGCCTCTCCCCCGGAAACAATGAGCAGTTCTTC.

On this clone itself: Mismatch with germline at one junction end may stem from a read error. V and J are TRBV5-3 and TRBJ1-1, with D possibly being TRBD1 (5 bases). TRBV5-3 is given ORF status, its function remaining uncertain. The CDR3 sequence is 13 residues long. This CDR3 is CASSSVKTAEAFF. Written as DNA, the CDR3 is TGTGCCAGCAGCTCTGTCAAGACAGCTGAAGCTTTCTTT.

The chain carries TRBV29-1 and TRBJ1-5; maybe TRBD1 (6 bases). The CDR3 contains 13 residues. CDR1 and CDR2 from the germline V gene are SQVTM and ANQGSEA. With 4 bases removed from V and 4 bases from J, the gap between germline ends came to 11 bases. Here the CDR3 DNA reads TGCAGCGTTGCGGGGACATCAAATCAGCCCCAGCATTTT. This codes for CSVAGTSNQPQHF.

The chain's CDR3 is CASSRSSGMNEQFF. For the CDR3, the DNA is TGTGCCAGCAGTCGGAGTAGCGGGATGAATGAGCAGTTCTTC. This sequence joins TRBV2 and TRBJ2-1; 8 nucleotides agree with TRBD2. The germline V gene has CDR1 SNHLY and CDR2 FYNNEI. The CDR3 totals 14 residues. The ends lost 5 bases at V and 7 bases at J; junction bases unmatched: 7.

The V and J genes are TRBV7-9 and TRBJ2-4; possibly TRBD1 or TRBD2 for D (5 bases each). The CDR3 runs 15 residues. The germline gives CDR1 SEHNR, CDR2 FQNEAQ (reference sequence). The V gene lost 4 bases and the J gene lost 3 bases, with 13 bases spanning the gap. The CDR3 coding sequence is TGTGCCAGCAGCTCGTGGGAGCAGGGCAAAAACATTCAGTACTTC. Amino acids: CASSSWEQGKNIQYF.

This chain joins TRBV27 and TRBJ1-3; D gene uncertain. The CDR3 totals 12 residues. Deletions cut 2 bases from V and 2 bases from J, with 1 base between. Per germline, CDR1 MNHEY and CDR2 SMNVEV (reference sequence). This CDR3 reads CASSLPGNTIYF. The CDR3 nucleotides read TGTGCCAGCAGTTTACCTGGAAACACCATATATTTT.

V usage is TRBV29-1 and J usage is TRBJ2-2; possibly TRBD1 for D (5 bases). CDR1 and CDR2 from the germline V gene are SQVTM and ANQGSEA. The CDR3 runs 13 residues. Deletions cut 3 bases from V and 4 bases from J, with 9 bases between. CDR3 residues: CSVDRVGTGELFF. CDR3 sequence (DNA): TGCAGCGTTGACAGGGTGGGCACCGGGGAGCTGTTTTTT.

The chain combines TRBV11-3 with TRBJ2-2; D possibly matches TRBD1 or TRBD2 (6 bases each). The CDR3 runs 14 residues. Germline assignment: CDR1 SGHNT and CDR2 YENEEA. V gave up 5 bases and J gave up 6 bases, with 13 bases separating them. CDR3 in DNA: TGTGCCAGCAGCCCGGTGAGGGGGGCCGGGGAGCTGTTTTTT. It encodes CASSPVRGAGELFF.

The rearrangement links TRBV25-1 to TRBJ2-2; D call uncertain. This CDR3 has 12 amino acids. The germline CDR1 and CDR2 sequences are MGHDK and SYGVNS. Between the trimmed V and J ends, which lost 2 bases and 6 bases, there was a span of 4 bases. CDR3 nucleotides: TGTGCCAGCAGTGAAACGGCCGGGGAGCTGTTTTTT. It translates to CASSETAGELFF.

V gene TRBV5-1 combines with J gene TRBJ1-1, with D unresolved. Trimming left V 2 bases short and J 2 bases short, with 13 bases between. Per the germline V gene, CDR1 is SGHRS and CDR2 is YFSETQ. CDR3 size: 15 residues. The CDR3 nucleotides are TGCGCCAGCAGCTTTCGAGGCCGGGAAAACACTGAAGCTTTCTTT. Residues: CASSFRGRENTEAFF. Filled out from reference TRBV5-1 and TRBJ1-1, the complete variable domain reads KAGVTQTPRYLIKTRGQQVTLSCSPISGHRSVSWYQQTPGQGLQFLFEYFSETQRNKGNFPGRFSGRQFSNSRSEMNVSTLELGDSALYLCASSFRGRENTEAFFGQGTRLTVV.

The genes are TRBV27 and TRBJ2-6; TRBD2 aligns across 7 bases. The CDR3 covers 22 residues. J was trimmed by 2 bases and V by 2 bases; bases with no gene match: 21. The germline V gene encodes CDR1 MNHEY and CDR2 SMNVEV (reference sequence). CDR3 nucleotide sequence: TGTGCCAGCAGTTTAAGATTCCGAGCGGGATTAGTAGAGAAGACTGGGGCCAACGTCCTGACTTTC. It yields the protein CASSLRFRAGLVEKTGANVLTF.

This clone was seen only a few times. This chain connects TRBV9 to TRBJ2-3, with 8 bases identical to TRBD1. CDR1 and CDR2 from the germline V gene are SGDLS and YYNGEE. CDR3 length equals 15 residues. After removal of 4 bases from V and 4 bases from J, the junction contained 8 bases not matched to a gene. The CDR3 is CASSSGQGGADTQYF. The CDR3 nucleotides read TGTGCCAGCAGCTCCGGACAGGGAGGCGCAGATACGCAGTATTTT.

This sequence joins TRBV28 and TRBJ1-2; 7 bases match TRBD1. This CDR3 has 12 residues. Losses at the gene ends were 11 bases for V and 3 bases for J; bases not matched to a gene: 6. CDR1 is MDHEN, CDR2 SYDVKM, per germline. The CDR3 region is CACLGTDYGYTF. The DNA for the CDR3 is TGTGCCTGTCTCGGGACAGACTATGGCTACACCTTC.

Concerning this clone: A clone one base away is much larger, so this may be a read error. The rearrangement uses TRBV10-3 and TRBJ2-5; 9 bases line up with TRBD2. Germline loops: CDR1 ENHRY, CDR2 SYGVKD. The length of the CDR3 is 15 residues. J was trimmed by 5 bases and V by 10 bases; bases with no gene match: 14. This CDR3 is CATQDSGGSWETQYF. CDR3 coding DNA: TGTGCCACACAGGACAGCGGGGGGTCGTGGGAGACCCAGTACTTC.

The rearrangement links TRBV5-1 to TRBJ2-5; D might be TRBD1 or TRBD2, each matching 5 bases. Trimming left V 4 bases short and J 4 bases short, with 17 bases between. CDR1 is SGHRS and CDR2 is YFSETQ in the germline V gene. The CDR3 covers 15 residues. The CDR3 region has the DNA TGCGCCAGCAGCCACAATGGGGGTGGTGGAGAGACCCAGTACTTC. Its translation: CASSHNGGGGETQYF.

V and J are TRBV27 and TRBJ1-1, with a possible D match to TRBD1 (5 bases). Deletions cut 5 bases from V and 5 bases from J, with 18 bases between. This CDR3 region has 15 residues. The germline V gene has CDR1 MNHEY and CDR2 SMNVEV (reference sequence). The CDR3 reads CASSPGGSPRTEAFF. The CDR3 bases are TGTGCCAGCAGTCCCGGGGGGTCACCGCGGACTGAAGCTTTCTTT.

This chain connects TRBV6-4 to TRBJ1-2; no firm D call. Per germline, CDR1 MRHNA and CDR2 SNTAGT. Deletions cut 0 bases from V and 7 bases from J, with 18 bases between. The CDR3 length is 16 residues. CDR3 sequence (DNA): TGTGCCAGCAGTGACTCGATCGGGATGGCGGTTGGTGGCTACACCTTC. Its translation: CASSDSIGMAVGGYTF.